The 23 T cell receptor beta chains below come from one sample, sequenced in a study of CD8 T cells in ankylosing spondylitis. Whole-study results and caveats: Typical of ankylosing spondylitis blood, it appeared, was a TCR beta motif of eight highly homologous variants.

For these TCRs, the target antigens are not known. MiXCR, applied by TCRdb to the 5' RACE reads, yields one record per CDR3 protein. The table records roughly 350,000 distinct CDR3 sequences, roughly 8% of them present only once. Specimen: blood, either unsorted or a sorted T cell fraction (not recorded which). These TCRs come from a male donor with ankylosing spondylitis.

The genes are TRBV30 and TRBJ1-5; weak D call: TRBD1 (6 bases). V was cut by 1 base and J by 5 bases, with 9 bases left in between. The V gene's germline CDR1 is GTSNPN and CDR2 SVGIG (reference sequence). The CDR3 consists of 13 residues. The CDR3 loop reads CAWSGNRDQPQHF. The DNA of the CDR3 is TGTGCCTGGAGTGGGAACAGGGATCAGCCCCAGCATTTT.

The chain employs TRBV7-8 and TRBJ1-1; D is uncertain. Germline CDR1 is SGHVS and CDR2 is FQNEAQ. Trimming cost V 3 bases and J 7 bases, with 12 bases left between them. This CDR3 has 13 amino acids. The CDR3 nucleotides are TGTGCCAGCAGCTTTGGCGGCGACCATGAAGCTTTCTTT. Its translation: CASSFGGDHEAFF.

The chain couples TRBV5-6 to TRBJ2-1, with D tentatively TRBD2 (6 bases). Germline CDR1 reads SGHDT; CDR2 reads YYEEEE. This CDR3 is built from 14 residues. Trimming took off 4 bases at V and 10 bases at J, with 18 bases between the two ends. The CDR3 loop reads CASSHGSLRGEQFF. DNA of the CDR3: TGTGCCAGCAGCCACGGGAGCTTGCGCGGAGAGCAGTTCTTC.

The sample holds a few counts of this clonotype. The chain uses TRBV2 and TRBJ2-5, with 15 bases aligning to TRBD2. Looked up from germline, CDR1 is SNHLY and CDR2 is FYNNEI. The V gene end was trimmed by 6 bases and the J gene end by 5 bases; junction bases not matched to a gene: 7. CDR3 length: 16 amino acids. The CDR3 nucleotides are TGTGCCAGCAGACTCGGACTAGCGGGAGGGCCGGAGACCCAGTACTTC. Translated, it gives CASRLGLAGGPETQYF.

A few counts support this clonotype. V and J are TRBV18 and TRBJ1-2; no clear D gene. CDR3 length equals 14 residues. The ends were cut back, 3 bases at V and 10 bases at J, with 18 bases in the middle. The germline gives CDR1 KGHSH, CDR2 LQKENI. In DNA, the CDR3 is TGTGCCAGCTCACCCGGTTGGGATACTCTCGACTACACCTTC. As protein: CASSPGWDTLDYTF.

The V and J genes are TRBV29-1 and TRBJ2-3; D is unresolved. The germline V gene encodes CDR1 SQVTM and CDR2 ANQGSEA. V was trimmed by 3 bases and J by 1 base, leaving 5 bases between them. This CDR3 has 12 residues. The CDR3 spells CSVDGGTDTQYF. DNA for the CDR3: TGCAGCGTTGATGGTGGCACAGATACGCAGTATTTT.

This clonotype was detected only a few times. This chain connects TRBV12-3 or TRBV12-4 to TRBJ2-5; no definite D call. With 2 bases removed from V and 4 bases from J, the gap between germline ends came to 8 bases. This CDR3 is 13 amino acids long. The chain's CDR3 is CASSLSGAETQYF. CDR3 in DNA: TGTGCCAGCAGTTTATCAGGAGCAGAGACCCAGTACTTC.

The rearrangement links TRBV12-3 or TRBV12-4 to TRBJ1-1; TRBD1 agrees at 7 bases. V lost 6 bases and J lost 11; bases outside the gene matches: 9. CDR3 length: 12 residues. CDR3 protein: CASSLSGTAAFF. For the CDR3, the DNA is TGTGCCAGCAGCCTATCAGGGACAGCCGCTTTCTTT.

This rearrangement joins TRBV5-1 to TRBJ2-1, with 11 bases fitting TRBD2. V trimming: 5 bases; J trimming: 1 base; junction bases outside the gene matches: 5. Germline loops: CDR1 SGHRS, CDR2 YFSETQ. There are 16 residues in the CDR3. The CDR3 region has the DNA TGCGCCAGCAGGCTAGCGGGAGGACAATCCTACAATGAGCAGTTCTTC. It encodes CASRLAGGQSYNEQFF. The whole variable domain, remainder taken from reference TRBV5-1 and TRBJ2-1, is KAGVTQTPRYLIKTRGQQVTLSCSPISGHRSVSWYQQTPGQGLQFLFEYFSETQRNKGNFPGRFSGRQFSNSRSEMNVSTLELGDSALYLCASRLAGGQSYNEQFFGPGTRLTVL.

This clonotype showed up just a few times. V and J are TRBV27 and TRBJ2-1, with D possibly matching TRBD1 (6 bases). CDR1 and CDR2 (germline): MNHEY, SMNVEV (reference sequence). The CDR3 length is 14 residues. The V gene lost 4 bases and the J gene lost 7 bases, with 14 bases spanning the gap. CDR3 nucleotides: TGTGCCAGCAGTTCACAGGGAAATGGGAATGAGCAGTTCTTC. As protein: CASSSQGNGNEQFF.

This clonotype was seen only a few times. As DNA, the CDR3 is TGTGCCAGCACTCTTAGGGACAGCTCCTACAATGAGCAGTTCTTC. Amino acid sequence: CASTLRDSSYNEQFF. The chain recombines TRBV12-3 or TRBV12-4 with TRBJ2-1; TRBD1 matches 7 bases. The CDR3 totals 15 residues. With 7 bases clipped from V and 0 bases from J, the junction kept 6 bases outside the gene matches.

This clonotype was recorded at least ten times. The chain recombines TRBV28 with TRBJ1-1; 8 bases line up with TRBD1. The CDR3 runs to 14 residues. The germline V gene encodes CDR1 MDHEN and CDR2 SYDVKM. V was pared by 6 bases and J by 4 bases, with 7 bases of the junction left unmatched. The CDR3 loop is CASSWTGMGTEAFF. The CDR3 coding sequence is TGTGCCAGCAGCTGGACAGGGATGGGCACTGAAGCTTTCTTT.

The CDR3 loop is CASSPIRTGFENYGYTF. The CDR3, as DNA: TGTGCCAGCTCACCAATAAGAACAGGGTTCGAGAACTATGGCTACACCTTC. The chain is built from TRBV18 and TRBJ1-2; a weak D match, TRBD1 (6 bases). CDR1 is KGHSH and CDR2 is LQKENI in the germline V gene. The V and J ends lost 2 bases and 2 bases respectively, with 18 bases between them. CDR3 length: 17 amino acids.

The chain recombines TRBV12-3 or TRBV12-4 with TRBJ2-2; D unclear. V lost 3 bases to trimming and J lost 2 bases, with 10 bases between them. This CDR3 region has 15 residues. CDR3 coding DNA: TGTGCCAGCAGTTTCTGGCAGTTAAACACCGGGGAGCTGTTTTTT. Its protein product is CASSFWQLNTGELFF.

Here the CDR3 DNA reads TGCAGCGCCGATAGAGGGATCGAAGGCTACACCTTC. Encoded protein: CSADRGIEGYTF. The rearrangement uses TRBV29-1 and TRBJ1-2, with no clear D. The germline V gene encodes CDR1 SQVTM and CDR2 ANQGSEA. This CDR3 has 12 amino acids. With 7 bases removed from V and 8 bases from J, the gap between germline ends came to 17 bases.

This clonotype was observed a handful of times. V gene TRBV9 combines with J gene TRBJ2-1; 8 bases are shared with TRBD2. Germline V gene lookup returns CDR1 SGDLS and CDR2 YYNGEE. Trimming removed 3 bases from V and 4 bases from J; junction bases left unmatched: 9. The CDR3 length is 16 residues. The CDR3 region is CASSGETSGPYNEQFF. DNA of the CDR3: TGTGCCAGCAGCGGAGAAACTAGCGGACCATACAATGAGCAGTTCTTC.

This chain connects TRBV10-3 to TRBJ2-3; 15 nucleotides agree with TRBD2. The CDR3 totals 19 residues. The V segment lost 3 bases and the J segment 4 bases; nucleotides outside the gene matches: 11. Germline assignment: CDR1 ENHRY and CDR2 SYGVKD. Written as DNA, the CDR3 is TGTGCCATCAGTGATGACGGGACTAGCGGGAGGCCCGTTTCAGATACGCAGTATTTT. Its translation is CAISDDGTSGRPVSDTQYF.

This clonotype was counted at least ten times. The chain joins TRBV5-1 to TRBJ2-7; D not resolved. The CDR3 length is 10 residues. Germline loops: CDR1 SGHRS, CDR2 YFSETQ. V was trimmed by 2 bases and J by 6 bases, leaving 3 bases between them. The chain's CDR3 is CASSFSEQYF. The DNA for the CDR3 is TGCGCCAGCAGCTTCTCCGAGCAGTACTTC. The entire variable domain, with the rest obtained from reference TRBV5-1 and TRBJ2-7, is as follows: KAGVTQTPRYLIKTRGQQVTLSCSPISGHRSVSWYQQTPGQGLQFLFEYFSETQRNKGNFPGRFSGRQFSNSRSEMNVSTLELGDSALYLCASSFSEQYFGPGTRLTVT.

The gene calls are TRBV6-2 or TRBV6-3 and TRBJ2-1; 8 bases line up with TRBD2. Germline CDR1 is MNHEY and CDR2 is SVGEGT. The J segment lost 5 bases and the V segment lost 6 bases, leaving 6 bases of the junction unmatched. This CDR3 comprises 14 residues. Here the CDR3 DNA reads TGTGCCAGCAGCGGGAGGGCCGATCACAATGAGCAGTTCTTC. Translated, it gives CASSGRADHNEQFF.

This clonotype has ten or more counts. The chain employs TRBV6-1 and TRBJ1-2; 9 positions match TRBD1. The CDR3 sequence is 15 residues long. V was pared by 6 bases and J by 3 bases, with 8 bases of the junction left unmatched. Germline values: CDR1 MNHNS, CDR2 SASEGT. The CDR3 region is CASSLPWDRDYGYTF. In DNA, the CDR3 is TGTGCCAGCAGCCTGCCATGGGACAGGGACTATGGCTACACCTTC.

This clonotype has just a few counts. The rearrangement links TRBV5-1 to TRBJ1-2, with unresolved D. Deletions cut 2 bases from V and 1 base from J, with 9 bases between. The CDR3 has 14 amino acids. Germline assignment: CDR1 SGHRS and CDR2 YFSETQ. CDR3 loop: CASSFGQLNYGYTF. The CDR3 nucleotides read TGCGCCAGCAGCTTTGGCCAGCTTAACTATGGCTACACCTTC.

This clonotype came up many times. The V gene is TRBV29-1, the J gene TRBJ1-2, with D uncertain. This CDR3 has 14 residues. The germline V gene encodes CDR1 SQVTM and CDR2 ANQGSEA. V lost 7 bases to trimming and J lost 4 bases, with 19 bases between them. DNA for the CDR3: TGCAGCGACCTTGAATACGCGGCTTCCTATGGCTACACCTTC. This codes for CSDLEYAASYGYTF.

The chain joins TRBV7-8 to TRBJ2-7; 7 nucleotides agree with TRBD2. Germline-derived CDR1 and CDR2 are SGHVS and FQNEAQ. The CDR3 totals 15 residues. V was clipped by 5 bases and J by 0 bases; unmatched bases: 7. The CDR3 spells CASSPPSGSSYEQYF. In DNA, the CDR3 is TGTGCCAGCAGCCCTCCTAGCGGAAGCTCCTACGAGCAGTACTTC.